These 17 T cell receptor beta chains came from one sample sequenced in a study of blood T cell repertoires in COVID-19. Sequencing used immunoSEQ multiplex PCR; TCRdb keeps in-frame clones, though not all of them. The table shows about 220,000 clones, with around 89% occurring only once. The sample was PBMCs or T cells enriched from blood (not recorded which). Every receptor here comes from a woman younger than 45 who had recovered from COVID-19.

About this clone itself: This same CDR3 is encoded by further DNA sequences in the sample. This chain uses TRBV18 with TRBJ1-1, with D uncertain. V lost 2 bases to trimming and J lost 2 bases, with 9 bases between them. The CDR3 loop spans 14 amino acids. Germline CDR1 KGHSH, CDR2 LQKENI. This CDR3 is CASSPAGRNTEAFF. The CDR3 nucleotides are TGTGCCAGCTCACCAGCCGGTCGTAACACTGAAGCTTTCTTT.

V and J are TRBV6-5 and TRBJ1-1; D is unresolved. V dropped 2 bases and J dropped 7 bases, with 14 bases sitting between them. The CDR3 is 14 amino acids. Germline CDR1 reads MNHEY; CDR2 reads SVGAGI. Written as DNA, the CDR3 is TGTGCCAGCAGTTACACACCCCGGGGTGATGAAGCTTTCTTT. This translates into CASSYTPRGDEAFF.

The rearrangement uses TRBV7-9 and TRBJ1-2; 8 nucleotides line up with TRBD1. Germline V gene sequence: CDR1 SEHNR, CDR2 FQNEAQ (reference sequence). The CDR3 is made up of 16 amino acids. Trimming cost V 6 bases and J 3 bases; bases outside gene matches: 12. This chain's CDR3 is CASSPGPTGGDYGYTF. The CDR3 region has the DNA TGTGCCAGCAGTCCGGGCCCAACAGGGGGTGACTATGGCTACACCTTC.

J is TRBJ1-1 and V is TRBV18; D remains ambiguous. This CDR3 comprises 14 residues. Germline V CDR1 and CDR2: KGHSH, LQKENI. With 3 bases removed from V and 3 bases from J, the gap between germline ends came to 11 bases. The chain's CDR3 is CASSPQSRDTEAFF. CDR3 bases: TGTGCCAGCTCACCGCAGTCGAGGGACACTGAAGCTTTCTTT.

The CDR3: CASSLGGTTYEQYF. The CDR3 coding sequence is TGCGCCAGCAGCTTGGGTGGGACAACCTACGAGCAGTACTTC. The rearrangement uses TRBV5-1 and TRBJ2-7; maybe TRBD1 (6 bases). CDR3 length equals 14 residues. Trimming took 0 bases from V and 2 from J, leaving 9 bases between them. Germline assignment: CDR1 SGHRS and CDR2 YFSETQ.

The chain is built from TRBV27 and TRBJ1-2; D is possibly TRBD1 (5 bases). In germline, CDR1 is MNHEY, CDR2 SMNVEV (reference sequence). V shed 2 bases and J shed 3 bases, with 7 bases lying between them. The CDR3 spans 13 residues. Written as DNA, the CDR3 is TGTGCCAGCAGTTTAGGGGGGGACTATGGCTACACCTTC. It is translated as CASSLGGDYGYTF.

The chain links TRBV4-2 to TRBJ2-1; D possibly corresponds to TRBD1 (5 bases). Germline CDR1 reads LGHNA; CDR2 reads YNFKEQ. CDR3 length: 12 residues. With 4 bases removed from V and 7 bases from J, the gap between germline ends came to 8 bases. This CDR3 is CASSPTGNEQFF. CDR3 nucleotides: TGTGCCAGCAGCCCCACAGGAAATGAGCAGTTCTTC.

The gene calls are TRBV5-1 and TRBJ2-7, with D maybe TRBD1 (6 bases). Germline V CDR1 and CDR2: SGHRS, YFSETQ. Trimming removed 8 bases from V and 10 bases from J, with 16 bases in between. This CDR3 is built from 11 residues. CDR3 region: CASSIRDIQYF. CDR3 sequence (DNA): TGCGCCAGTAGCATTCGGGACATACAGTACTTC. Looking up the rest from reference TRBV5-1 and TRBJ2-7 gives the full variable domain: KAGVTQTPRYLIKTRGQQVTLSCSPISGHRSVSWYQQTPGQGLQFLFEYFSETQRNKGNFPGRFSGRQFSNSRSEMNVSTLELGDSALYLCASSIRDIQYFGPGTRLTVT.

The chain has TRBV6-1 and TRBJ2-1; maybe TRBD1 (5 bases). The ends were cut back, 2 bases at V and 0 bases at J, with 14 bases in the middle. In germline, CDR1 is MNHNS, CDR2 SASEGT. This CDR3 has 17 amino acids. The CDR3 DNA follows: TGTGCCAGCAGTGAATACCAGGGTTCCAGCTCCTACAATGAGCAGTTCTTC. Amino acids: CASSEYQGSSSYNEQFF.

This chain connects TRBV27 to TRBJ1-1, with 8 nucleotides matching TRBD1. CDR1 and CDR2 (germline): MNHEY, SMNVEV (reference sequence). Losses at the gene ends were 5 bases for V and 1 base for J; bases not matched to a gene: 9. The CDR3 totals 16 residues. This chain's CDR3 is CASSLRQGTENTEAFF. In nucleotides, the CDR3 is TGTGCCAGCAGTCTCCGACAGGGGACGGAGAACACTGAAGCTTTCTTT.

The table lists this clone with a few counts. The chain combines TRBV5-1 with TRBJ2-2; tentative D call: TRBD1 (6 bases). The CDR3 is made up of 18 amino acids. V lost 2 bases to trimming and J lost 0 bases, with 17 bases between them. CDR1 and CDR2 from the germline V gene are SGHRS and YFSETQ. Here the CDR3 reads CASSFIGGNTANTGELFF. CDR3 nucleotides: TGCGCCAGCAGCTTCATAGGGGGTAACACTGCGAACACCGGGGAGCTGTTTTTT.

This clone was seen just once. V usage is TRBV7-2 and J usage is TRBJ1-4; TRBD1 matches 7 bases. The CDR3 length is 14 residues. From germline, CDR1 is SGHTA and CDR2 FQGNSA. V shed 1 base and J 5 bases; nucleotides not matched to a gene: 1. In DNA, the CDR3 is TGTGCCAGCAGCTTAGAGACAGGGAATGAAAAACTGTTTTTT. It translates to CASSLETGNEKLFF.

In this sample, this clone turned up once. The J gene is TRBJ1-1, the V gene TRBV9; D gene unclear. The CDR3 is 16 residues long. CDR1 SGDLS and CDR2 YYNGEE come from the germline V gene. V dropped 0 bases and J dropped 0 bases, with 12 bases sitting between them. CDR3 DNA: TGTGCCAGCAGCGTAGTGAGGGCACCAATGAACACTGAAGCTTTCTTT. Protein sequence: CASSVVRAPMNTEAFF.

The table lists this clone with a count of one. This chain links TRBV3-1 (or the pseudogene TRBV3-2) with TRBJ2-6; D not certain. Trimming shortened V by 5 bases and J by 0 bases, and 5 bases separated the two germline ends. CDR3 length equals 14 residues. CDR1 LGHDT and CDR2 YNNKEL come from the germline V gene (reference sequence). The CDR3 loop reads CASSVSSGANVLTF. Here the CDR3 DNA reads TGTGCCAGCAGCGTTAGCTCTGGGGCCAACGTCCTGACTTTC.

The V and J genes are TRBV27 and TRBJ1-2; TRBD1 matches 7 bases. Germline trimming cut 8 bases from V and 3 bases from J; bases unmatched to any gene: 12. The CDR3 loop spans 15 amino acids. Germline V lookup: CDR1 MNHEY, CDR2 SMNVEV (reference sequence). The CDR3 loop is CASGVGQRGYYGYTF. The CDR3 DNA sequence: TGTGCCAGCGGGGTGGGACAGAGGGGGTACTATGGCTACACCTTC.

The V call is TRBV7-2, the J call TRBJ1-1, with 8 bases identical to TRBD1. The CDR3 loop spans 17 amino acids. The J segment lost 1 base and the V segment lost 5 bases, leaving 12 bases of the junction unmatched. Germline lookup yields CDR1 SGHTA and CDR2 FQGNSA. CDR3 nucleotides: TGTGCCAGCAGCCCTGGACAGGGATTCCCTCAGAACACTGAAGCTTTCTTT. It codes for CASSPGQGFPQNTEAFF.

The chain carries TRBV18 and TRBJ1-3; D gene uncertain. Trimming stripped 1 base from V and 0 bases from J, with 10 bases between. The CDR3 totals 16 residues. Per the germline V gene, CDR1 is KGHSH and CDR2 is LQKENI. The CDR3 region is CASSPREANSGNTIYF. The CDR3 region has the DNA TGTGCCAGCTCACCACGGGAGGCCAACTCTGGAAACACCATATATTTT.